The 18 T cell receptor beta chains presented below share a single source sample, sequenced in a study of T cells after posttransplantation cyclophosphamide. Measured with immunoSEQ multiplex PCR; TCRdb has only the in-frame clones, and not every one. The table includes tens of thousands of clones, almost 95% detected once. The source material was PBMCs. Receptor source: a woman in her 50s in good health and a related stem cell transplant donor.

This rearrangement joins TRBV4-1 to TRBJ2-7; D possibly corresponds to TRBD1 (6 bases). V shed 4 bases and J shed 7 bases, with 20 bases lying between them. CDR1 is MGHRA, CDR2 YSYEKL, per germline. The CDR3 covers 15 residues. CDR3 in amino acids: CASSLGAGDQGEQYF. In DNA, the CDR3 is TGCGCCAGCAGCCTAGGGGCAGGGGACCAAGGGGAGCAGTACTTC.

The CDR3 DNA is TGTGCCAGCAGAATTCAGGGGCCAATGGGAGAGACCCAGTACTTC. Amino acid sequence: CASRIQGPMGETQYF. The chain combines TRBV5-4 with TRBJ2-5; D is perhaps TRBD1 (6 bases). Germline-derived CDR1 and CDR2 are SGHNT and YYREEE (reference sequence). The CDR3 extends over 15 amino acids. Trimming stripped 5 bases from V and 4 bases from J, with 18 bases between.

The chain uses TRBV13 and TRBJ2-7, with unresolved D. V dropped 5 bases and J dropped 0 bases, with 8 bases sitting between them. In germline, CDR1 is PRHDT, CDR2 FYEKMQ (reference sequence). The CDR3 spans 13 residues. This CDR3 is CASSRRSSYEQYF. The CDR3 DNA reads as TGTGCCAGCAGCAGAAGGAGCTCCTACGAGCAGTACTTC.

This chain links TRBV7-9 with TRBJ2-1; D ambiguous. This CDR3 spans 15 amino acids. Trimming took off 5 bases at V and 3 bases at J, with 14 bases between the two ends. Per the germline V gene, CDR1 is SEHNR and CDR2 is FQNEAQ (reference sequence). The CDR3 loop reads CASSLLGGSYNEQFF. In nucleotides, the CDR3 is TGTGCCAGCAGCCTCCTAGGCGGTAGCTACAATGAGCAGTTCTTC.

The rearrangement uses TRBV2 and TRBJ2-2; 15 bases are a match to TRBD2. The germline V gene has CDR1 SNHLY and CDR2 FYNNEI. This CDR3 has 18 residues. The trim removed 7 bases at V and 7 bases at J, leaving 13 bases unmatched. CDR3 residues: CASTPLRTSGRAGGELFF. DNA for the CDR3: TGTGCCAGCACTCCGCTAAGGACTAGCGGGAGGGCCGGCGGGGAGCTGTTTTTT.

This chain uses TRBV6-5 with TRBJ2-3; a weak D match, TRBD2 (6 bases). Per the germline V gene, CDR1 is MNHEY and CDR2 is SVGAGI. V was pared by 4 bases and J by 0 bases, with 14 bases between. The CDR3 has 16 residues. The CDR3 DNA follows: TGTGCCAGCAGTTCATCGGGGGAGTGGAGCACAGATACGCAGTATTTT. It translates to CASSSSGEWSTDTQYF.

The V call is TRBV5-1, the J call TRBJ2-5, with D uncertain. CDR1 is SGHRS and CDR2 is YFSETQ in the germline V gene. The CDR3 runs to 17 residues. Trimming took off 1 base at V and 4 bases at J, with 20 bases between the two ends. The CDR3 DNA reads as TGCGCCAGCAGCTTGAAGTCCGCACCCGACGGCGGAGAGACCCAGTACTTC. This gives the protein CASSLKSAPDGGETQYF. The whole variable domain, remainder taken from reference TRBV5-1 and TRBJ2-5, is KAGVTQTPRYLIKTRGQQVTLSCSPISGHRSVSWYQQTPGQGLQFLFEYFSETQRNKGNFPGRFSGRQFSNSRSEMNVSTLELGDSALYLCASSLKSAPDGGETQYFGPGTRLLVL.

This clone was observed once. The chain joins TRBV7-8 to TRBJ2-5; D call uncertain. Germline CDR1 is SGHVS and CDR2 is FQNEAQ. The CDR3 is 14 residues long. V shed 1 base and J shed 5 bases, with 11 bases lying between them. CDR3 region: CASSLGTNAETQYF. DNA for the CDR3: TGTGCCAGCAGCTTAGGTACGAACGCGGAGACCCAGTACTTC.

J is TRBJ2-3 and V is TRBV11-3; a possible D gene is TRBD2 (7 bases). Germline V gene lookup returns CDR1 SGHNT and CDR2 YENEEA. This CDR3 spans 16 amino acids. The V and J ends lost 1 base and 1 base respectively, with 12 bases between them. DNA of the CDR3: TGTGCCAGCAGCTTAGGGGGGGGGCTGGGCACAGATACGCAGTATTTT. Translation: CASSLGGGLGTDTQYF.

The chain has TRBV5-1 and TRBJ1-2; 9 positions agree with TRBD1. CDR3 length equals 16 residues. J lost 5 bases, V lost 0 bases, and 8 bases had no gene match. In germline, CDR1 is SGHRS, CDR2 YFSETQ. The CDR3 DNA is TGCGCCAGCAGCTTGGATCGAGCGGGACAGGGTTATGGCTACACCTTC. As protein: CASSLDRAGQGYGYTF.

The V gene is TRBV19, the J gene TRBJ2-1; weak D call: TRBD1 (8 bases). The CDR3 has 16 residues. The V gene lost 3 bases and the J gene lost 6 bases, with 18 bases spanning the gap. Germline V gene sequence: CDR1 LNHDA, CDR2 SQIVND (reference sequence). The CDR3 region is CASSMLGQGGGNEQFF. In nucleotides, the CDR3 is TGTGCCAGTAGTATGCTCGGACAGGGAGGGGGCAATGAGCAGTTCTTC.

The chain employs TRBV5-1 and TRBJ2-5; the match to TRBD1 covers 7 bases. With the DNA end fitting TRBJ2-7 better, the J assignment may be wrong. Germline-derived CDR1 and CDR2 are SGHRS and YFSETQ. This CDR3 has 15 residues. CDR3 DNA sequence: TGCGCCAGCAGCCCGGCGGTGACAGGGACCTACGAGCAGTACTTC. Translation gives CASSPAVTGTYEQYF.

This chain links TRBV19 with TRBJ1-1; D gene uncertain. Germline CDR1 reads LNHDA; CDR2 reads SQIVND (reference sequence). There are 13 residues in the CDR3. Trimming shortened V by 3 bases and J by 1 base, and 6 bases separated the two germline ends. CDR3 sequence reads: CASSISRNTEAFF. CDR3 nucleotides: TGTGCCAGTAGTATCTCTAGGAACACTGAAGCTTTCTTT.

The chain joins TRBV29-1 to TRBJ2-2, with 8 bases matching TRBD1. Trimming took 4 bases from V and 3 from J; bases not matched to a gene: 4. The CDR3 covers 14 residues. Germline-derived CDR1 and CDR2 are SQVTM and ANQGSEA. Here the CDR3 reads CSVAGGADTGELFF. The CDR3, as DNA: TGCAGCGTTGCAGGGGGCGCGGACACCGGGGAGCTGTTTTTT.

This clone was recorded a few times. The chain links TRBV6-1 to TRBJ2-3, with TRBD1 as a possible D gene (8 bases). Trimming took 5 bases from V and 7 from J, leaving 19 bases between them. CDR1 and CDR2 (germline): MNHNS, SASEGT. The CDR3 is 15 amino acids. The CDR3 loop reads CASSSTGGDANTQYF. The CDR3 nucleotides read TGTGCCAGCAGTTCCACAGGGGGGGATGCCAATACGCAGTATTTT.

The rearrangement links TRBV7-8 to TRBJ2-7; possible D gene TRBD1, 6 bases. Trimming took off 4 bases at V and 5 bases at J, with 15 bases between the two ends. Germline CDR1 is SGHVS and CDR2 is FQNEAQ. The CDR3 totals 14 residues. The CDR3 bases are TGTGCCAGCAGCTCGGACAGTCCCAGCGACGAGCAGTACTTC. It yields the protein CASSSDSPSDEQYF.

In DNA, the CDR3 is TGTGCCAGCAGCCGAGGACTTAATCAGCCCCAGCATTTT. Protein product: CASSRGLNQPQHF. This chain joins TRBV14 and TRBJ1-5; D call uncertain. V was trimmed by 4 bases and J by 4 bases, leaving 8 bases between them. The CDR3 spans 13 residues. Germline loops: CDR1 SGHDN, CDR2 FVKESK.

This chain links TRBV10-3 with TRBJ1-1; 8 nucleotides align to TRBD1. CDR1 and CDR2 (germline): ENHRY, SYGVKD. This CDR3 contains 15 residues. With V trimmed by 3 bases and J by 3 bases, 6 bases remained unmatched. The CDR3 loop reads CAISDTGGMDTEAFF. CDR3 nucleotides: TGTGCCATCAGTGATACAGGGGGGATGGACACTGAAGCTTTCTTT.